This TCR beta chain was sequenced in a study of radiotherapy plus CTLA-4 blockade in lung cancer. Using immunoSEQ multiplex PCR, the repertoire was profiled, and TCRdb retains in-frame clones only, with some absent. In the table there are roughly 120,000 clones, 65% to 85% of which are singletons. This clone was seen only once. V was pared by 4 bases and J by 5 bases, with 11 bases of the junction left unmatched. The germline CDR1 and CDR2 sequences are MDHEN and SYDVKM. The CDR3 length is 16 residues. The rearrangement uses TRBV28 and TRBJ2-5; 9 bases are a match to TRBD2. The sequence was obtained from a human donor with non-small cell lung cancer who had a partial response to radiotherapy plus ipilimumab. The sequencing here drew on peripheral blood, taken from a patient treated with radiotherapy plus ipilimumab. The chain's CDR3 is CASSSVAGGPMETQYF. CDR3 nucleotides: TGTGCCAGCAGTTCCGTGGCGGGAGGGCCGATGGAGACCCAGTACTTC.